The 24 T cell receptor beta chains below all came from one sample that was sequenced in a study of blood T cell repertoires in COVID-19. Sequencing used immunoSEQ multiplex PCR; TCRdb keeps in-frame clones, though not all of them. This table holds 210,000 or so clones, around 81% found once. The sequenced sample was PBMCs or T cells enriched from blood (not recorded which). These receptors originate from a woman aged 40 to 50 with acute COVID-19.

The CDR3 spells CASSPLPPGTGGNSPLHF. Written as DNA, the CDR3 is TGTGCCAGCTCACCGCTACCGCCCGGGACAGGGGGTAATTCACCCCTCCACTTT. V is TRBV18 and J is TRBJ1-6; 11 positions match TRBD1. V lost 3 bases, J lost 6 bases, and 10 bases stayed unmatched. The CDR3 runs to 18 residues. Germline CDR1 KGHSH, CDR2 LQKENI.

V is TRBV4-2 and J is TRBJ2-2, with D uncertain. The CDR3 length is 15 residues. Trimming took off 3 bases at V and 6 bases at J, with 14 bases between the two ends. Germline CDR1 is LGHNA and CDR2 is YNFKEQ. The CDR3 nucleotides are TGTGCCAGCAGCCAGTTGGGCGAATTGGCCGGGGAGCTGTTTTTT. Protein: CASSQLGELAGELFF.

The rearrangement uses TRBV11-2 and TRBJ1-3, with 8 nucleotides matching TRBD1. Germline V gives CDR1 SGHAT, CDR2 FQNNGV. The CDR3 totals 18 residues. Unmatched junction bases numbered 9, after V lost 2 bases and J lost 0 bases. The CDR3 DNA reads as TGTGCCAGCAGCTTAACAGGGGGAGGCTATAGCTCTGGAAACACCATATATTTT. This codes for CASSLTGGGYSSGNTIYF.

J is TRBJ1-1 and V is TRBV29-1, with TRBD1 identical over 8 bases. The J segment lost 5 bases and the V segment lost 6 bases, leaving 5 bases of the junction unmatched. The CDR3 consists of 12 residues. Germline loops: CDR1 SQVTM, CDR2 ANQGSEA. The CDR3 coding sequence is TGCAGCGTACACGACAGGGGAACTGAAGCTTTCTTT. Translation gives CSVHDRGTEAFF.

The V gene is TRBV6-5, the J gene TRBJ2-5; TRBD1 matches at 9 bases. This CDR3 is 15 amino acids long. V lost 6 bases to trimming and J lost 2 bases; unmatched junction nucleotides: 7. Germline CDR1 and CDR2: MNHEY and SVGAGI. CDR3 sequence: CASSIQGAGQETQYF. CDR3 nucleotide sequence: TGTGCCAGCAGCATACAGGGGGCTGGGCAAGAGACCCAGTACTTC.

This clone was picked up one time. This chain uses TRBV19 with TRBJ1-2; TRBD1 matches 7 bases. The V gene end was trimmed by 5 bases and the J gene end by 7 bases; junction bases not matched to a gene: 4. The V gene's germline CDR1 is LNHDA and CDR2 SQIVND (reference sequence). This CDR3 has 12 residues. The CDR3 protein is CASSFHRGGYTF. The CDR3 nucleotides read TGTGCCAGTAGTTTCCACAGGGGTGGCTACACCTTC. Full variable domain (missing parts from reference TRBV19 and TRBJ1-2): DGGITQSPKYLFRKEGQNVTLSCEQNLNHDAMYWYRQDPGQGLRLIYYSQIVNDFQKGDIAEGYSVSREKKESFPLTVTSAQKNPTAFYLCASSFHRGGYTFGSGTRLTVV.

The chain's CDR3 is CASSEPPPGQLFEQYF. The CDR3 nucleotides are TGTGCCAGCAGTGAACCCCCCCCGGGACAGCTTTTCGAGCAGTACTTC. The V and J genes are TRBV6-1 and TRBJ2-7; 7 bases match TRBD1. CDR1 and CDR2 (germline): MNHNS, SASEGT. The V and J ends lost 2 bases and 6 bases, in that order; junction bases with no gene match: 13. The CDR3 contains 16 residues.

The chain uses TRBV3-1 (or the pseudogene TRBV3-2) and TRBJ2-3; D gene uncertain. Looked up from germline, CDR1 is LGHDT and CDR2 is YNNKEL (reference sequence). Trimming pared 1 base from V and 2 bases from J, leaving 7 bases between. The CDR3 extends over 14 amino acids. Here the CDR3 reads CASSQGLDTDTQYF. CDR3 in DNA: TGTGCCAGCAGCCAAGGACTCGACACAGATACGCAGTATTTT.

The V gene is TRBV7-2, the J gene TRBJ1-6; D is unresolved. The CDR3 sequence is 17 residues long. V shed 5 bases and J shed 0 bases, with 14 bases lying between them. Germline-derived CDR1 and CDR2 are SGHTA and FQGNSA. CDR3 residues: CASSPRFSSSYNSPLHF. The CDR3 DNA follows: TGTGCCAGCAGCCCCAGGTTCAGTAGCTCCTATAATTCACCCCTCCACTTT.

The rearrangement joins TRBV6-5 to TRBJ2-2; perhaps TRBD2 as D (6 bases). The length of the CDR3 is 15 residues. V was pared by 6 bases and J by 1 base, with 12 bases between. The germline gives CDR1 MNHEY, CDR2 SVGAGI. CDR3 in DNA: TGTGCCAGCAGCCCCCGGAGGGGGAACACCGGGGAGCTGTTTTTT. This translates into CASSPRRGNTGELFF.

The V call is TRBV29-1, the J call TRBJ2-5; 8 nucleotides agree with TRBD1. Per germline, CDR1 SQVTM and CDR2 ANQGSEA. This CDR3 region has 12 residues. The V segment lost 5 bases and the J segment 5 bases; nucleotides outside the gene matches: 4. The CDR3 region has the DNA TGCAGCGTTTACAGGGGGAAGGAGACCCAGTACTTC. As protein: CSVYRGKETQYF.

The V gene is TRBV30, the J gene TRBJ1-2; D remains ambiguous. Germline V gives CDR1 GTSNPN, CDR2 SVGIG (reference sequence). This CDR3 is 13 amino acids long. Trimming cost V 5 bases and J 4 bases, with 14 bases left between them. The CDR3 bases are TGTGCCTGGCTCCCTCGACTAGTCTATGGCTACACCTTC. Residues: CAWLPRLVYGYTF.

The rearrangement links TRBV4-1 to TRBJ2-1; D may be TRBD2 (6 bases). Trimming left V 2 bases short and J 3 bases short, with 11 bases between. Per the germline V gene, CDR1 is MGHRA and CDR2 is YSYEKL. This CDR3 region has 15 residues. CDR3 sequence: CASSQQTRLYNEQFF. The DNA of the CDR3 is TGCGCCAGCAGCCAACAGACTAGACTCTACAATGAGCAGTTCTTC.

The CDR3 region has the DNA TGTGCCTGGACCCACACAGGAACGGACAGGGGCACTGAAGCTTTCTTT. It encodes CAWTHTGTDRGTEAFF. The chain joins TRBV30 to TRBJ1-1, with 9 bases matching TRBD1. The CDR3 has 16 amino acids. Trimming removed 4 bases from V and 4 bases from J; junction bases left unmatched: 13. Looked up from germline, CDR1 is GTSNPN and CDR2 is SVGIG (reference sequence).

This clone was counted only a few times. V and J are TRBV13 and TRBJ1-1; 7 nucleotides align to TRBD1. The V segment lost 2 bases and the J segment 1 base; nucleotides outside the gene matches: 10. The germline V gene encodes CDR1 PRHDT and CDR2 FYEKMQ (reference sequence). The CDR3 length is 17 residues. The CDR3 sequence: CASSLWDRLSKNTEAFF. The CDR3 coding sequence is TGTGCCAGCAGCTTATGGGACAGACTCTCAAAGAACACTGAAGCTTTCTTT. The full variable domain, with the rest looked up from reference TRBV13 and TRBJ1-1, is AAGVIQSPRHLIKEKRETATLKCYPIPRHDTVYWYQQGPGQDPQFLISFYEKMQSDKGSIPDRFSAQQFSDYHSELNMSSLELGDSALYFCASSLWDRLSKNTEAFFGQGTRLTVV.

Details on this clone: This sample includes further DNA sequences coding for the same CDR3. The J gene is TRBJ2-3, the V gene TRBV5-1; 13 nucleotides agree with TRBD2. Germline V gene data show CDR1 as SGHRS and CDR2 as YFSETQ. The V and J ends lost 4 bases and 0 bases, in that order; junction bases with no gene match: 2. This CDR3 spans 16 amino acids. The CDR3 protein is CASSLGLAGSTDTQYF. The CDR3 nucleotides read TGCGCCAGCAGCCTGGGACTAGCGGGGAGCACAGATACGCAGTATTTT. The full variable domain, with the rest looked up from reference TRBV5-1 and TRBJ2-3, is KAGVTQTPRYLIKTRGQQVTLSCSPISGHRSVSWYQQTPGQGLQFLFEYFSETQRNKGNFPGRFSGRQFSNSRSEMNVSTLELGDSALYLCASSLGLAGSTDTQYFGPGTRLTVL.

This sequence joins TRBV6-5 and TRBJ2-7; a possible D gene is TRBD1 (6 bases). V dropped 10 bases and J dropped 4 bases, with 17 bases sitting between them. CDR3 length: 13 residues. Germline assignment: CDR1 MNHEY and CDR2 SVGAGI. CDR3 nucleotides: TGTGCCACCTCGAGGGGGACCGAATACGAGCAGTACTTC. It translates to CATSRGTEYEQYF.

CDR3: CASSPQGTGTGQYF. The CDR3 nucleotides read TGTGCCAGCAGCCCTCAGGGTACTGGTACAGGGCAGTACTTC. This sequence joins TRBV7-2 and TRBJ2-7, with D maybe TRBD1 (5 bases). The germline CDR1 and CDR2 sequences are SGHTA and FQGNSA. This CDR3 is 14 amino acids long. V shed 5 bases and J shed 9 bases, with 20 bases lying between them.

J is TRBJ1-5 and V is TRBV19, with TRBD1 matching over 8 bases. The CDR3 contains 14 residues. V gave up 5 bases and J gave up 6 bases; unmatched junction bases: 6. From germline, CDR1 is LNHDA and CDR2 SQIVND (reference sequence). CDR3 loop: CASSPTGGSQPQHF. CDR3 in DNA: TGTGCCAGTAGTCCAACAGGGGGGAGTCAGCCCCAGCATTTT.

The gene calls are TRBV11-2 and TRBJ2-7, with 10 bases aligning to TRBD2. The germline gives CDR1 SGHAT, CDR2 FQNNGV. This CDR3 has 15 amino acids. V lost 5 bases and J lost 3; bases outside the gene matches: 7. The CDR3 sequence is CASSRVAGGHYEQYF. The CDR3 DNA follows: TGTGCCAGCAGCCGTGTAGCGGGAGGACACTACGAGCAGTACTTC. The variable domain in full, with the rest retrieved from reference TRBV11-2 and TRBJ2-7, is EAGVAQSPRYKIIEKRQSVAFWCNPISGHATLYWYQQILGQGPKLLIQFQNNGVVDDSQLPKDRFSAERLKGVDSTLKIQPAKLEDSAVYLCASSRVAGGHYEQYFGPGTRLTVT.

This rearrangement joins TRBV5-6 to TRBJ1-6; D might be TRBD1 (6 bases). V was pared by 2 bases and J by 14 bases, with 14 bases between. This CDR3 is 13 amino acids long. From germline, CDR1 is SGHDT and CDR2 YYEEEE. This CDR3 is CASSLGRGDTLHF. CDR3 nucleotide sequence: TGTGCCAGCAGCTTAGGCAGGGGAGACACCCTCCACTTT.

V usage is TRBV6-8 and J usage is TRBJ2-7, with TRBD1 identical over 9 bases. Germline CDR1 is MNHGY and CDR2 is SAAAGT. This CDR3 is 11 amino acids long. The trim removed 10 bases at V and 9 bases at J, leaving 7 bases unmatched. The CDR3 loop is CANNRGRVQYF. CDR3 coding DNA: TGTGCCAATAACAGGGGGCGGGTGCAGTACTTC.

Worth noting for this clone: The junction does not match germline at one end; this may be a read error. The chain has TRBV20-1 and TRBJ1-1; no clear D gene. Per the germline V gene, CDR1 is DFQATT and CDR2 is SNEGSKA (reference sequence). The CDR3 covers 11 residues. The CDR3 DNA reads TGCAGTGCAAGAGGTCAGAATGAAGCTTTCTTT. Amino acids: CSARGQNEAFF.

This CDR3 is CASSRDSLTYEQYF. The CDR3, as DNA: TGCGCCAGCAGCCGGGACAGCCTAACCTACGAGCAGTACTTC. The chain is built from TRBV5-1 and TRBJ2-7, with TRBD1 matching 7 bases. J lost 2 bases, V lost 4 bases, and 6 bases had no gene match. Per germline, CDR1 SGHRS and CDR2 YFSETQ. There are 14 residues in the CDR3. The full variable domain, completed using reference TRBV5-1 and TRBJ2-7, is KAGVTQTPRYLIKTRGQQVTLSCSPISGHRSVSWYQQTPGQGLQFLFEYFSETQRNKGNFPGRFSGRQFSNSRSEMNVSTLELGDSALYLCASSRDSLTYEQYFGPGTRLTVT.